This T cell receptor (beta chain) was documented in a study of OX40 agonist ivuxolimab in advanced cancers. Study findings and constraints: Both CD4+ and CD8+ T cell populations in blood had undergone clonal expansion by week 6 at 0.1 to 3.0 mg/kg.

The data were produced by immunoSEQ multiplex PCR, yet TCRdb's version contains in-frame clones alone and is incomplete. The data show 69,000 or so clones, 75% to 90% seen once. Details on this clone: Its cognate antigen is unknown.

Sample: CD4+ or CD8+ T cells sorted from blood, taken in a trial of the OX40 agonist ivuxolimab. This receptor was taken from an adult with an advanced solid tumor such as melanoma, head and neck, liver or kidney cancer.

CDR3: CASSSQDTTNEKLFF. Written as DNA, the CDR3 is TGTGCCAGCAGCTCACAGGATACAACTAATGAAAAACTGTTTTTT. This rearrangement joins TRBV7-2 to TRBJ1-4; a weak D match, TRBD1 (5 bases). This CDR3 contains 15 residues. Trimming took off 4 bases at V and 0 bases at J, with 9 bases between the two ends. Germline values: CDR1 SGHTA, CDR2 FQGNSA.